What follows is one TCR beta chain and its context. Germline V gives CDR1 SGDLS, CDR2 YYNGEE. Trimming took off 5 bases at V and 0 bases at J, with 12 bases between the two ends. The CDR3 loop spans 16 amino acids. The sample belongs to a study of cytomegalovirus exposure and HLA in healthy donors. This table comes from immunoSEQ multiplex PCR, and its TCRdb copy is limited to in-frame clones, with some not included. Counted here are under 100,000 clones, 95% to 96% occurring once; the ten biggest clones make up 1.3%. The receptor was isolated from a woman aged 18-29 years in good health and CMV-seronegative. Sequenced material: PBMCs. This rearrangement joins TRBV9 to TRBJ1-6; TRBD1 might be the D (6 bases). For the CDR3, the DNA is TGTGCCAGCAGTACAGGGCAAAGCTCCTATAATTCACCCCTCCACTTT. Protein product: CASSTGQSSYNSPLHF.